These 20 T cell receptor beta chains came from one sample sequenced in a study of blood T cell repertoires in COVID-19. Assay used: immunoSEQ multiplex PCR; TCRdb lists only in-frame clones, some missing. The sample carries 270,000 or so clones, roughly 80% recorded once. Source material: peripheral blood. The origin of the receptors is a woman aged 45-60 years who had recovered from COVID-19.

This chain connects TRBV19 to TRBJ1-4, with D hard to call. The CDR3 is 15 amino acids. Germline loops: CDR1 LNHDA, CDR2 SQIVND (reference sequence). Trimming removed 7 bases from V and 3 bases from J, with 15 bases in between. CDR3 amino acids: CASKISTGPNEKLFF. CDR3 DNA: TGTGCCAGTAAAATCAGTACGGGTCCTAATGAAAAACTGTTTTTT. The full variable domain, its missing parts supplied by reference TRBV19 and TRBJ1-4, is DGGITQSPKYLFRKEGQNVTLSCEQNLNHDAMYWYRQDPGQGLRLIYYSQIVNDFQKGDIAEGYSVSREKKESFPLTVTSAQKNPTAFYLCASKISTGPNEKLFFGSGTQLSVL.

The chain joins TRBV3-1 (or the pseudogene TRBV3-2) to TRBJ2-2; 10 bases are a match to TRBD2. Germline-derived CDR1 and CDR2 are LGHDT and YNNKEL (reference sequence). This CDR3 has 17 amino acids. J was trimmed by 5 bases and V by 0 bases; bases with no gene match: 6. The CDR3 DNA reads as TGTGCCAGCAGCCAAGAAAAGCGGGGGGGCCAAACCGGGGAGCTGTTTTTT. Its protein product is CASSQEKRGGQTGELFF.

In this sample, this clone turned up once. V usage is TRBV11-3 and J usage is TRBJ1-4; TRBD1 aligns across 7 bases. Germline V CDR1 and CDR2: SGHNT, YENEEA. This CDR3 has 14 amino acids. V trimming: 4 bases; J trimming: 6 bases; junction bases outside the gene matches: 5. This CDR3 is CASSSDRDHEKLFF. The CDR3 DNA reads as TGTGCCAGCAGCTCCGACAGGGATCATGAAAAACTGTTTTTT.

The chain carries TRBV11-2 and TRBJ2-3; 9 nucleotides line up with TRBD2. The V gene's germline CDR1 is SGHAT and CDR2 FQNNGV. After removal of 5 bases from V and 2 bases from J, the junction contained 14 bases not matched to a gene. The CDR3 covers 18 residues. CDR3 protein: CASSEGRKAGGTTDTQYF. The CDR3 DNA reads TGTGCCAGCAGCGAAGGGCGGAAAGCGGGAGGTACCACAGATACGCAGTATTTT.

The genes are TRBV10-2 and TRBJ2-3; 12 bases are a match to TRBD2. The CDR3 runs to 17 residues. Germline V gene sequence: CDR1 WSHSY, CDR2 SAAADI. V shed 4 bases and J 1 base; nucleotides not matched to a gene: 6. The CDR3 is CASSASGGAGGTDTQYF. The CDR3 region has the DNA TGCGCCAGCAGTGCTAGCGGGGGGGCCGGGGGCACAGATACGCAGTATTTT.

This chain uses TRBV28 with TRBJ1-1; 8 bases are shared with TRBD1. The CDR3 loop spans 17 amino acids. The V and J ends lost 5 bases and 1 base, in that order; junction bases with no gene match: 12. Germline values: CDR1 MDHEN, CDR2 SYDVKM. CDR3 protein: CASSQNPTGGTNTEAFF. CDR3 sequence (DNA): TGTGCCAGCAGTCAAAACCCCACAGGGGGAACGAACACTGAAGCTTTCTTT.

This chain connects TRBV4-3 to TRBJ2-7; D ambiguous. The length of the CDR3 is 13 residues. Trimming cost V 0 bases and J 1 base, with 4 bases left between them. CDR1 and CDR2 (germline): LGHNA, YSLEER. CDR3 residues: CASSQESSYEQYF. The CDR3 region has the DNA TGCGCCAGCAGCCAAGAATCGTCCTACGAGCAGTACTTC.

The rearrangement uses TRBV24-1 and TRBJ2-1; D possibly corresponds to TRBD1 (5 bases). Germline CDR1 KGHDR, CDR2 SFDVKD. The CDR3 consists of 12 residues. The V end lost 9 bases, the J end lost 6 bases, and 11 bases lay between the germline ends. CDR3 nucleotides: TGTGCCACCGGGGCGTCATCCAATGAGCAGTTCTTC. Protein sequence: CATGASSNEQFF.

The chain employs TRBV19 and TRBJ1-2; D gene unclear. The CDR3 extends over 13 amino acids. Trimming cost V 9 bases and J 4 bases, with 15 bases left between them. Germline loops: CDR1 LNHDA, CDR2 SQIVND (reference sequence). The CDR3 DNA reads TGTGCCAGCCGACAACTCCCTTCCTATGGCTACACCTTC. This sequence encodes CASRQLPSYGYTF.

This clone came up once. V usage is TRBV4-1 and J usage is TRBJ1-3; the D gene is possibly TRBD1 (6 bases). This CDR3 has 18 residues. Trimming left V 0 bases short and J 4 bases short, with 19 bases between. The germline gives CDR1 MGHRA, CDR2 YSYEKL. Written as DNA, the CDR3 is TGCGCCAGCAGCCAAGACGGGGGGCAGGGGAGGGTGGGAAACACCATATATTTT. Amino acids: CASSQDGGQGRVGNTIYF.

The chain carries TRBV27 and TRBJ1-5, with 9 bases aligning to TRBD1. J lost 4 bases, V lost 2 bases, and 3 bases had no gene match. This CDR3 is built from 15 residues. The germline gives CDR1 MNHEY, CDR2 SMNVEV (reference sequence). The CDR3 reads CASSLTGTGNQPQHF. DNA for the CDR3: TGTGCCAGCAGTTTAACCGGGACAGGGAATCAGCCCCAGCATTTT.

The gene calls are TRBV28 and TRBJ1-1; D call uncertain. Germline CDR1 is MDHEN and CDR2 is SYDVKM. V lost 5 bases and J 2 bases, leaving 6 bases between the germline ends. The CDR3 has 12 residues. CDR3 region: CASSEANTEAFF. The CDR3 DNA reads TGTGCCAGCAGTGAAGCCAACACTGAAGCTTTCTTT.

V and J are TRBV5-1 and TRBJ1-2; 9 bases align to TRBD1. Trimming removed 0 bases from V and 0 bases from J; junction bases left unmatched: 6. The CDR3 is 17 residues long. Germline loops: CDR1 SGHRS, CDR2 YFSETQ. In DNA, the CDR3 is TGCGCCAGCAGCTTGGTCCGGGGACAGGGCTCTAACTATGGCTACACCTTC. This gives the protein CASSLVRGQGSNYGYTF.

The chain carries TRBV25-1 and TRBJ1-1; TRBD1 might be the D (6 bases). V was cut by 5 bases and J by 4 bases, with 14 bases left in between. Germline V gives CDR1 MGHDK, CDR2 SYGVNS. The CDR3 loop spans 14 amino acids. CDR3 sequence (DNA): TGTGCCAGCAGTCCACAGGGAAGGGGCACTGAAGCTTTCTTT. Encoded protein: CASSPQGRGTEAFF.

The chain employs TRBV13 and TRBJ2-7, with 13 bases fitting TRBD2. Germline loops: CDR1 PRHDT, CDR2 FYEKMQ (reference sequence). The V gene end was trimmed by 5 bases and the J gene end by 7 bases; junction bases not matched to a gene: 5. This CDR3 is built from 14 residues. CDR3 amino acids: CASSRGLAGDEQYF. The CDR3 bases are TGTGCCAGCAGCCGCGGACTAGCGGGAGATGAGCAGTACTTC.

The genes are TRBV10-3 and TRBJ2-3, with TRBD2 identical over 8 bases. This CDR3 has 15 amino acids. V trimming: 4 bases; J trimming: 0 bases; junction bases outside the gene matches: 3. The germline CDR1 and CDR2 sequences are ENHRY and SYGVKD. This CDR3 reads CAISGLAISTDTQYF. The CDR3 DNA sequence: TGTGCCATCAGTGGACTAGCGATAAGCACAGATACGCAGTATTTT.

This clone was observed a few times. This chain links TRBV7-8 with TRBJ1-5, with 8 bases aligning to TRBD1. The V gene's germline CDR1 is SGHVS and CDR2 FQNEAQ. The CDR3 length is 18 residues. V shed 5 bases, J shed 4 bases, and the junction held 16 bases outside the gene matches. The CDR3 DNA reads as TGTGCCAGCAGCCCCTTGCCCGCCATTACAGGGGGAAATCAGCCCCAGCATTTT. It encodes CASSPLPAITGGNQPQHF.

CDR3 sequence: CASSHPGLAGGYEQYF. The CDR3 region has the DNA TGTGCCAGCAGCCATCCCGGACTAGCGGGAGGCTACGAGCAGTACTTC. V gene TRBV7-9 combines with J gene TRBJ2-7; 14 positions match TRBD2. The ends lost 5 bases at V and 3 bases at J; junction bases unmatched: 6. The CDR3 has 16 amino acids. Germline lookup yields CDR1 SEHNR and CDR2 FQNEAQ (reference sequence).

The gene calls are TRBV15 and TRBJ1-4, with D uncertain. CDR1 and CDR2 from the germline V gene are LNHNV and YYDKDF (reference sequence). With 3 bases removed from V and 7 bases from J, the gap between germline ends came to 18 bases. The CDR3 consists of 16 residues. This CDR3 is CATSSRAERVGEKLFF. CDR3 sequence (DNA): TGTGCCACCAGCAGCCGGGCCGAGCGGGTAGGTGAAAAACTGTTTTTT.

V gene TRBV5-6 combines with J gene TRBJ1-1, with 8 nucleotides matching TRBD1. The V segment lost 2 bases and the J segment 4 bases; nucleotides outside the gene matches: 7. Germline loops: CDR1 SGHDT, CDR2 YYEEEE. The CDR3 sequence is 15 residues long. Written as DNA, the CDR3 is TGTGCCAGCAGCTTTACCGGACAGGGAGGCACTGAAGCTTTCTTT. Translated: CASSFTGQGGTEAFF.